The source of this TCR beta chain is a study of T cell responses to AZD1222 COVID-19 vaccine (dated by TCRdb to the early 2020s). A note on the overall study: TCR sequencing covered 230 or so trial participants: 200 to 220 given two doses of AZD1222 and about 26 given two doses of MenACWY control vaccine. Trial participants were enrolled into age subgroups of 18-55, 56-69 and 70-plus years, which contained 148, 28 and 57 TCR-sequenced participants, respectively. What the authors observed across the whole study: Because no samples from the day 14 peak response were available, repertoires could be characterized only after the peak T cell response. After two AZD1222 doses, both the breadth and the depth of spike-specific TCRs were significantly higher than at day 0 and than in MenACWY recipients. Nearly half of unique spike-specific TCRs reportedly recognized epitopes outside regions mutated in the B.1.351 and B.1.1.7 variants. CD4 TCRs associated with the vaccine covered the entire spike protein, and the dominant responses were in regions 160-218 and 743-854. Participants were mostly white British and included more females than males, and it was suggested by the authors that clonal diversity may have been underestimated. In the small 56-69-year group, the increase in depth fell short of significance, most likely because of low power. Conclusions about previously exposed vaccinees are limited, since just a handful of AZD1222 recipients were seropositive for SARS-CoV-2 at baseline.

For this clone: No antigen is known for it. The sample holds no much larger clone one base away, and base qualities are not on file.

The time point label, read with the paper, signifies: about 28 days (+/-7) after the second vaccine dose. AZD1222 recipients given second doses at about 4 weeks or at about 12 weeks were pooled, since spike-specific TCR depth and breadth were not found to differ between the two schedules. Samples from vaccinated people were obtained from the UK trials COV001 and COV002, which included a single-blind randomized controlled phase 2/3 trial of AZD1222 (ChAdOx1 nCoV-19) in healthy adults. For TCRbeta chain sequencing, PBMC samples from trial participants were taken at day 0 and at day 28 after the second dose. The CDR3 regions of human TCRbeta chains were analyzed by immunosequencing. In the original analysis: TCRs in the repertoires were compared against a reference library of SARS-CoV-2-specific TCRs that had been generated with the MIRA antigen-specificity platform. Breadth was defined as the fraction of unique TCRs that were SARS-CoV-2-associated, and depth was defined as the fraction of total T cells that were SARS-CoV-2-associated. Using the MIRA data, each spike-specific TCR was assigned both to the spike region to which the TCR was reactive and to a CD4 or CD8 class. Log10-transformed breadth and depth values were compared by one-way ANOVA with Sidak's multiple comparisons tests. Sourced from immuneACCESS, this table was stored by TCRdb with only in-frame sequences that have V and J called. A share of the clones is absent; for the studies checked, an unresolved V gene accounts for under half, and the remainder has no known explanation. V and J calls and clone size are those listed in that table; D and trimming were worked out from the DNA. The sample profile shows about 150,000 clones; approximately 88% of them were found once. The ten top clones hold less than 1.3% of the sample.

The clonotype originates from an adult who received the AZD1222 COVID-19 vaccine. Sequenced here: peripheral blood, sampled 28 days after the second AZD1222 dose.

The CDR3 reads CATPLLTVTYGYTF. The bases are TGTGCCACCCCCTTACTGACAGTGACCTATGGCTACACCTTC. The V and J genes are TRBV2 and TRBJ1-2, with TRBD1 perhaps the D gene, on 5 matching bases. Measured from the cysteine to the phenylalanine, the CDR3 is 14 residues long. The CDR3 DNA has 42 bases and is translated from base 1. The V and J ends are trimmed by 10 bases and 4 bases, leaving 19 bases between them. CDR1 and CDR2, looked up from the germline V gene, are SNHLY and FYNNEI.